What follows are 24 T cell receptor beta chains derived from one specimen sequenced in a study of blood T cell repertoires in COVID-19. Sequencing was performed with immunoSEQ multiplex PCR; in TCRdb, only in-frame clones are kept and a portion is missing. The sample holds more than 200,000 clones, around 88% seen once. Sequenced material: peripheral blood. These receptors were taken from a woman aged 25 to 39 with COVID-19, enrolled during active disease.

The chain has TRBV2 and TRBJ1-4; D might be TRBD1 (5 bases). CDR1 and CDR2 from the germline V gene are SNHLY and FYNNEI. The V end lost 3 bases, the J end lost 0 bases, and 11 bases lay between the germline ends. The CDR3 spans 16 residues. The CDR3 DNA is TGTGCCAGCAGTGAGGCCAGGGTCTCAACTAATGAAAAACTGTTTTTT. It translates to CASSEARVSTNEKLFF.

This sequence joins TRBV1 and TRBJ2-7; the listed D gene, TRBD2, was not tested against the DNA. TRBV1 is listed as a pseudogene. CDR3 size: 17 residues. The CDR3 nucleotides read TGCACCAGCAGCCAAGTGAGTGGGAGCCCCACCTTCTACGAGCAGTACGTC. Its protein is CTSSQVSGSPTFYEQYV.

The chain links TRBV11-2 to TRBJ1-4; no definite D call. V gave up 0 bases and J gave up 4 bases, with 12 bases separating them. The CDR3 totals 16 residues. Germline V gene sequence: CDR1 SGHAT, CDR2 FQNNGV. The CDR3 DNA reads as TGTGCCAGCAGCTTAGATTTCCAGGTCCTTAATGAAAAACTGTTTTTT. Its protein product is CASSLDFQVLNEKLFF.

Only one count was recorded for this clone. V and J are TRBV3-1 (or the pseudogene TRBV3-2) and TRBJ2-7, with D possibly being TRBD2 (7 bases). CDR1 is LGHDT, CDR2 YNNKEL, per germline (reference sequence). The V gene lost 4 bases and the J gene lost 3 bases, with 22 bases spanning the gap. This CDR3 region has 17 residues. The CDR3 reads CASSPARWGRENYEQYF. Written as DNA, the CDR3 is TGTGCCAGCAGCCCAGCCCGGTGGGGGCGGGAGAACTACGAGCAGTACTTC.

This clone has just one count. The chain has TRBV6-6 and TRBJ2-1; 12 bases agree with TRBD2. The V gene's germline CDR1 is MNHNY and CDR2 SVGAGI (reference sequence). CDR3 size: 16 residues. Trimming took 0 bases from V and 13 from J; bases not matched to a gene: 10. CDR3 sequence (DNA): TGTGCCAGCAGTTACTCGAATCTAGCGGGGGGGCTTGGTCAGTTCTTC. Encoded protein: CASSYSNLAGGLGQFF.

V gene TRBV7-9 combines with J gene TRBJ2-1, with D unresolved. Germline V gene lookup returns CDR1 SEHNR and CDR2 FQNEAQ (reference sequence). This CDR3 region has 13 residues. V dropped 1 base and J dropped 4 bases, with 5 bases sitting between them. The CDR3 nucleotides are TGTGCCAGCAGCTTAGACGCGTACAATGAGCAGTTCTTC. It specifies CASSLDAYNEQFF.

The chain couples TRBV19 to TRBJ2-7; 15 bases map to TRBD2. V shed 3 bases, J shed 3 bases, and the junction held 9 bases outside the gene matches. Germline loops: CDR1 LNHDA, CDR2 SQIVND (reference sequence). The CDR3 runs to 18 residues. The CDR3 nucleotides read TGTGCCAGTAGTATTAAAGGGACTAGCGGGGGGCTAAGCTACGAGCAGTACTTC. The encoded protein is CASSIKGTSGGLSYEQYF. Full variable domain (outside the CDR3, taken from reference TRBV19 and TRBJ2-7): DGGITQSPKYLFRKEGQNVTLSCEQNLNHDAMYWYRQDPGQGLRLIYYSQIVNDFQKGDIAEGYSVSREKKESFPLTVTSAQKNPTAFYLCASSIKGTSGGLSYEQYFGPGTRLTVT.

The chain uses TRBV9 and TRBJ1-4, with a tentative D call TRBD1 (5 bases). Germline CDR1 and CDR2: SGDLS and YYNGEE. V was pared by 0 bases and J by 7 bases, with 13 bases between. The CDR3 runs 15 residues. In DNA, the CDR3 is TGTGCCAGCAGCGTAGCTGGGCAGGGAGGTGAAAAACTGTTTTTT. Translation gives CASSVAGQGGEKLFF.

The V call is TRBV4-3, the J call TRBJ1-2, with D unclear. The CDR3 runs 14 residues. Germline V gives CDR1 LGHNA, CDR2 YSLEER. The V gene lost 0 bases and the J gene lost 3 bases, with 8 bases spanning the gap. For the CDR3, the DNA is TGCGCCAGCAGCCAAGATCGGGAGCACTATGGCTACACCTTC. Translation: CASSQDREHYGYTF.

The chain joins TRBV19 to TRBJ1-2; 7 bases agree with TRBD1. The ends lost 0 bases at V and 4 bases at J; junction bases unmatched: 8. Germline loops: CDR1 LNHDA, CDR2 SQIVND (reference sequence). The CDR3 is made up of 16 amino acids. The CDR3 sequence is CASSIDPTGHPYGYTF. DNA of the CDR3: TGTGCCAGTAGTATAGATCCGACAGGGCACCCCTATGGCTACACCTTC.

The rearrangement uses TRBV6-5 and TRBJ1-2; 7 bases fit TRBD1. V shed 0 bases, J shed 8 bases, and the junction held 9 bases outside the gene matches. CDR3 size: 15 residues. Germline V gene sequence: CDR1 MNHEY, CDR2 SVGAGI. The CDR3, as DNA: TGTGCCAGCAGTTACTCTAATGAGGGGGCGCGAGGCTACACCTTC. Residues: CASSYSNEGARGYTF.

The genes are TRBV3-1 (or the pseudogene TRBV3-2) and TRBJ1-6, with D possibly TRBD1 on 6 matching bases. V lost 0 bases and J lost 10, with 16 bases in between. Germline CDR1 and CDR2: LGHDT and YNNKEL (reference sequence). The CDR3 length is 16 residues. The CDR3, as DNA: TGTGCCAGCAGCCAAGAGGCAGGGGTCCCGGGATCACCCCTCCACTTT. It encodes CASSQEAGVPGSPLHF.

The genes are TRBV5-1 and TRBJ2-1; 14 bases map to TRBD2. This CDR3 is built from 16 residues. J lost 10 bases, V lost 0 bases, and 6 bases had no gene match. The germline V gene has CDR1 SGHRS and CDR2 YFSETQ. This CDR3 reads CASSLARTSGGREQFF. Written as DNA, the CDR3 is TGCGCCAGCAGCTTGGCCCGGACTAGCGGGGGGCGGGAGCAGTTCTTC.

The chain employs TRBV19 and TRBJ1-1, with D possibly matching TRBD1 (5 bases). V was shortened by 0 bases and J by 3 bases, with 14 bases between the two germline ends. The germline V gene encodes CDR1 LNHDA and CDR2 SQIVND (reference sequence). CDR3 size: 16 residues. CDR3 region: CASSIDRGSEDTEAFF. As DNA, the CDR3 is TGTGCCAGTAGTATAGATCGGGGGTCGGAGGACACTGAAGCTTTCTTT.

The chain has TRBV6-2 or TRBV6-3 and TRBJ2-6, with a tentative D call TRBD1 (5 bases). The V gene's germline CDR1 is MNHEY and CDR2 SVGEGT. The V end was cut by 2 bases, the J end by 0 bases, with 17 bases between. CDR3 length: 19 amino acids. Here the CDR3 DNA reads TGTGCCAGCAGTTACCTGGGGCAAGGCCTCTACTCTGGGGCCAACGTCCTGACTTTC. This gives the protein CASSYLGQGLYSGANVLTF.

The CDR3 is CASSASGTPAANKAFF. CDR3 coding DNA: TGCGCCAGCAGCGCATCCGGGACACCGGCCGCGAATAAAGCTTTCTTT. The chain joins TRBV5-1 to TRBJ1-1; D might be TRBD1 (6 bases). Germline-derived CDR1 and CDR2 are SGHRS and YFSETQ. This CDR3 spans 16 amino acids. V lost 4 bases to trimming and J lost 9 bases, with 25 bases between them.

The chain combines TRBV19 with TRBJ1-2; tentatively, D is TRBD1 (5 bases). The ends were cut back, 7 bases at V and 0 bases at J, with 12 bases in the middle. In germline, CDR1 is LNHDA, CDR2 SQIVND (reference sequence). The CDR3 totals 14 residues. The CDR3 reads CASKDRPTNYGYTF. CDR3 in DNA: TGTGCCAGTAAAGACAGACCTACTAACTATGGCTACACCTTC. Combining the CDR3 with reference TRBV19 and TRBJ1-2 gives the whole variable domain DGGITQSPKYLFRKEGQNVTLSCEQNLNHDAMYWYRQDPGQGLRLIYYSQIVNDFQKGDIAEGYSVSREKKESFPLTVTSAQKNPTAFYLCASKDRPTNYGYTFGSGTRLTVV.

The CDR3 is CASSERTSGTGELFF. For the CDR3, the DNA is TGTGCCAGCAGTGAGCGGACTAGCGGCACCGGGGAGCTGTTTTTT. J is TRBJ2-2 and V is TRBV25-1; 10 nucleotides line up with TRBD2. The V gene end was trimmed by 3 bases and the J gene end by 4 bases; junction bases not matched to a gene: 2. CDR3 length: 15 amino acids. Germline V lookup: CDR1 MGHDK, CDR2 SYGVNS.

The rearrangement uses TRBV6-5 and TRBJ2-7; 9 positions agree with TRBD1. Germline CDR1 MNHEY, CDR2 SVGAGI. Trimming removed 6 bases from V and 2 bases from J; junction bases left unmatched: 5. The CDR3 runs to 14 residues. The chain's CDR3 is CASRTGTGTYEQYV. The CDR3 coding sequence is TGTGCCAGCAGGACCGGGACAGGGACCTACGAGCAGTACGTC.

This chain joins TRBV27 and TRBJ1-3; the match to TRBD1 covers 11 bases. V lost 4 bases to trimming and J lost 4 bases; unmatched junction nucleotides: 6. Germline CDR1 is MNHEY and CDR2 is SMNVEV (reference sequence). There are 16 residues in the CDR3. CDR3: CASSSRTGGLGNTIYF. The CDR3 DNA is TGTGCCAGCAGTTCAAGGACAGGGGGCCTCGGAAACACCATATATTTT.

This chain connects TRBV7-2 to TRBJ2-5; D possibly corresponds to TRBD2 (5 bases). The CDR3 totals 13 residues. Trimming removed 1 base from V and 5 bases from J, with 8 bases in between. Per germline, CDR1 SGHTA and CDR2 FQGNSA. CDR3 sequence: CASSLGGVETQYF. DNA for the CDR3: TGTGCCAGCAGCTTAGGGGGAGTGGAGACCCAGTACTTC.

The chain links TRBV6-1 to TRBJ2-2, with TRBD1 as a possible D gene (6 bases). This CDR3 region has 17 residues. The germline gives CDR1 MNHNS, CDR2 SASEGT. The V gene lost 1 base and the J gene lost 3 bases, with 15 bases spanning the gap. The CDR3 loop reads CASSEGTGPLDTGELFF. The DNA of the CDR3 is TGTGCCAGCAGTGAAGGAACAGGGCCCTTGGACACCGGGGAGCTGTTTTTT.

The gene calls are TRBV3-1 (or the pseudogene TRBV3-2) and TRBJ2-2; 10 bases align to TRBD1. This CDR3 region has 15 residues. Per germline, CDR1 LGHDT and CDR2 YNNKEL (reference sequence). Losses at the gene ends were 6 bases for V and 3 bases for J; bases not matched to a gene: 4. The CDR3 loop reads CASSPDRGHTGELFF. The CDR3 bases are TGTGCCAGCAGTCCCGACAGGGGGCACACCGGGGAGCTGTTTTTT.

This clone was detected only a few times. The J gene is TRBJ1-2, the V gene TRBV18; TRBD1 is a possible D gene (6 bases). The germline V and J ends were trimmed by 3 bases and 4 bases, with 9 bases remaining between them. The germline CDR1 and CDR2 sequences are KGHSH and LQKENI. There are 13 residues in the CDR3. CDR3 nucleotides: TGTGCCAGCTCACCCTTGGACAGCTATGGCTACACCTTC. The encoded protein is CASSPLDSYGYTF.